Following are 24 T cell receptor beta chains from one sample sequenced in a study of T-cell reconstitution after alpha-beta-depleted transplantation in children. During its preparation, the TCRbeta library received unique molecular identifiers. MiXCR, applied by TCRdb to the PCR reads, yields one record per CDR3 protein. Of about 440,000 distinct CDR3 sequences listed, around two fifths are singletons. Sequencing was performed on PBMCs, taken before TCRalphabeta/CD19-depleted stem cell transplant. These receptors were obtained from a girl aged 2-15 years with aplastic anemia, due to receive a stem cell transplant.

The chain uses TRBV4-1 and TRBJ2-7; 7 bases are shared with TRBD1. The germline V gene has CDR1 MGHRA and CDR2 YSYEKL. CDR3 size: 12 residues. V lost 4 bases to trimming and J lost 5 bases; unmatched junction nucleotides: 2. The CDR3 nucleotides read TGCGCCAGCAGCCGAACAGGGGACGAGCAGTACTTC. As protein: CASSRTGDEQYF.

This clonotype has a handful of counts. The chain employs TRBV29-1 and TRBJ2-7; D is ambiguous. Per germline, CDR1 SQVTM and CDR2 ANQGSEA. The CDR3 contains 13 residues. With 4 bases removed from V and 0 bases from J, the gap between germline ends came to 10 bases. In nucleotides, the CDR3 is TGCAGCGTTGCAGGTTTCTACTCCTACGAGCAGTACTTC. Its protein is CSVAGFYSYEQYF.

DNA of the CDR3: TGTGCCAGCACCAGGGGGCTACTCGAGCAGTACTTC. Translation: CASTRGLLEQYF. The rearrangement uses TRBV5-6 and TRBJ2-7, with 8 bases aligning to TRBD1. V trimming: 6 bases; J trimming: 6 bases; junction bases outside the gene matches: 5. Germline V gives CDR1 SGHDT, CDR2 YYEEEE. This CDR3 is built from 12 residues.

This chain joins TRBV4-2 and TRBJ2-6; D ambiguous. CDR3 length: 16 amino acids. CDR1 is LGHNA, CDR2 YNFKEQ, per germline. The V end was cut by 2 bases, the J end by 0 bases, with 8 bases between. This chain's CDR3 is CASSQLRSSGANVLTF. CDR3 nucleotides: TGTGCCAGCAGCCAATTAAGGAGCTCTGGGGCCAACGTCCTGACTTTC.

This clonotype was found many times. This chain links TRBV6-1 with TRBJ1-4; D perhaps matches TRBD1 (6 bases). Germline CDR1 MNHNS, CDR2 SASEGT. The CDR3 length is 15 residues. V lost 2 bases and J 0 bases, leaving 7 bases between the germline ends. CDR3 amino acids: CASSEWDTTNEKLFF. DNA of the CDR3: TGTGCCAGCAGTGAATGGGACACAACTAATGAAAAACTGTTTTTT.

A few counts support this clonotype. The V and J genes are TRBV6-2 or TRBV6-3 and TRBJ1-5; D may be TRBD1 (5 bases). The CDR3 consists of 14 residues. Germline V gene lookup returns CDR1 MNHEY and CDR2 SVGEGT. The V end was cut by 4 bases, the J end by 4 bases, with 11 bases between. The CDR3 loop is CASSSYGGNQPQHF. CDR3 DNA sequence: TGTGCCAGCAGTTCCTACGGGGGTAATCAGCCCCAGCATTTT.

This clonotype has ten or more counts. V gene TRBV28 combines with J gene TRBJ2-1, with TRBD2 matching over 13 bases. CDR3 length: 19 amino acids. Unmatched junction bases numbered 9, after V lost 0 bases and J lost 4 bases. The germline CDR1 and CDR2 sequences are MDHEN and SYDVKM. As DNA, the CDR3 is TGTGCCAGCAGTTTATGGACCGATGGGACTAGCGGGATATACAATGAGCAGTTCTTC. Translated, it gives CASSLWTDGTSGIYNEQFF.

The chain couples TRBV7-2 to TRBJ2-5; 14 bases are a match to TRBD2. Germline V gene data show CDR1 as SGHTA and CDR2 as FQGNSA. The length of the CDR3 is 15 residues. V shed 11 bases and J 1 base; nucleotides not matched to a gene: 6. CDR3 protein: CASGLAGVIQETQYF. The CDR3 DNA is TGTGCCTCGGGACTAGCGGGAGTTATCCAAGAGACCCAGTACTTC.

This clonotype was found a few times. The gene calls are TRBV11-2 and TRBJ2-1; 7 nucleotides line up with TRBD1. The ends lost 0 bases at V and 8 bases at J; junction bases unmatched: 7. This CDR3 region has 15 residues. Germline loops: CDR1 SGHAT, CDR2 FQNNGV. The CDR3: CASSLDSPTGHEQFF. The CDR3, as DNA: TGTGCCAGCAGCTTAGATAGTCCGACAGGGCATGAGCAGTTCTTC.

The rearrangement links TRBV5-1 to TRBJ2-1, with 7 bases lining up with TRBD2. CDR1 and CDR2 from the germline V gene are SGHRS and YFSETQ. V lost 4 bases, J lost 1 base, and 5 bases stayed unmatched. The CDR3 is made up of 15 amino acids. This CDR3 reads CASSISGPSYNEQFF. In DNA form, the CDR3 reads TGCGCCAGCAGCATTAGCGGGCCTTCCTACAATGAGCAGTTCTTC.

This clonotype came up many times. The chain couples TRBV5-1 to TRBJ1-1; D unclear. Trimming cost V 3 bases and J 1 base, with 7 bases left between them. CDR3 length: 13 residues. Per germline, CDR1 SGHRS and CDR2 YFSETQ. The CDR3 reads CASSSERNTEAFF. DNA of the CDR3: TGCGCCAGCAGCTCAGAGAGGAACACTGAAGCTTTCTTT.

The chain uses TRBV10-3 and TRBJ2-2; 7 bases line up with TRBD1. The CDR3 covers 14 residues. Germline V gives CDR1 ENHRY, CDR2 SYGVKD. V shed 6 bases, J shed 2 bases, and the junction held 3 bases outside the gene matches. As DNA, the CDR3 is TGTGCCATCAGAACAGGGGCTAACACCGGGGAGCTGTTTTTT. Its translation is CAIRTGANTGELFF.

The chain couples TRBV29-1 to TRBJ2-5; D unresolved. Trimming removed 4 bases at V and 4 bases at J, with 16 bases between. Germline V gives CDR1 SQVTM, CDR2 ANQGSEA. The CDR3 has 14 residues. The CDR3 spells CSVGFVRSSETQYF. The CDR3 region has the DNA TGCAGCGTTGGGTTCGTACGGTCCTCAGAGACCCAGTACTTC.

This clonotype was seen only a few times. This chain joins TRBV20-1 and TRBJ2-2; the D is unclear. V was shortened by 0 bases and J by 5 bases, with 4 bases between the two germline ends. The germline gives CDR1 DFQATT, CDR2 SNEGSKA (reference sequence). The CDR3 contains 12 residues. The CDR3 DNA reads TGCAGTGCTAGAGATCGGACCGGGGAGCTGTTTTTT. Its protein product is CSARDRTGELFF.

This clonotype was counted at least ten times. The V call is TRBV18, the J call TRBJ1-5; 7 bases agree with TRBD1. Germline trimming cut 3 bases from V and 4 bases from J; bases unmatched to any gene: 3. The CDR3 is made up of 14 amino acids. Germline CDR1 reads KGHSH; CDR2 reads LQKENI. CDR3 in amino acids: CASSPGTVNQPQHF. Here the CDR3 DNA reads TGTGCCAGCTCACCCGGGACAGTGAATCAGCCCCAGCATTTT.

The V gene is TRBV4-1, the J gene TRBJ2-3, with D perhaps matching TRBD1 (5 bases). V was cut by 3 bases and J by 2 bases, with 12 bases left in between. The CDR3 extends over 15 amino acids. CDR1 is MGHRA and CDR2 is YSYEKL in the germline V gene. CDR3 in amino acids: CASSHGASTTDTQYF. As DNA, the CDR3 is TGCGCCAGCAGCCATGGGGCGTCTACCACAGATACGCAGTATTTT.

This chain uses TRBV7-2 with TRBJ2-7; a weak D match, TRBD2 (6 bases). The CDR3 extends over 14 amino acids. V was cut by 1 base and J by 6 bases, with 13 bases left in between. The germline V gene encodes CDR1 SGHTA and CDR2 FQGNSA. In DNA, the CDR3 is TGTGCCAGCAGCTTAGTTGGCACTAGCTTCGAGCAGTACTTC. Translating it yields CASSLVGTSFEQYF.

This chain joins TRBV4-1 and TRBJ1-1; possible D gene TRBD1, 6 bases. The CDR3 has 14 residues. Looked up from germline, CDR1 is MGHRA and CDR2 is YSYEKL. V gave up 2 bases and J gave up 5 bases, with 12 bases separating them. In nucleotides, the CDR3 is TGCGCCAGCAGCCAACCACTAGGGGGAACTGAAGCTTTCTTT. The encoded protein is CASSQPLGGTEAFF.

This sequence joins TRBV10-2 and TRBJ2-5; no clear D. Deletions cut 3 bases from V and 1 base from J, with 9 bases between. There are 14 residues in the CDR3. The germline V gene encodes CDR1 WSHSY and CDR2 SAAADI. The CDR3 reads CASSERDLQETQYF. The CDR3 nucleotides read TGCGCCAGCAGTGAAAGAGACCTCCAAGAGACCCAGTACTTC.

The chain recombines TRBV27 with TRBJ2-5; perhaps D is TRBD1 or TRBD2 (6 bases each). The V gene lost 8 bases and the J gene lost 6 bases, with 19 bases spanning the gap. The germline gives CDR1 MNHEY, CDR2 SMNVEV (reference sequence). The CDR3 totals 14 residues. Here the CDR3 reads CASRKGGAGKTQYF. The DNA for the CDR3 is TGTGCCAGCCGCAAGGGGGGCGCGGGGAAGACCCAGTACTTC.

The V gene is TRBV5-6, the J gene TRBJ2-4; D is possibly TRBD1 or TRBD2 (6 bases each). There are 17 residues in the CDR3. V dropped 1 base and J dropped 1 base, with 15 bases sitting between them. Per the germline V gene, CDR1 is SGHDT and CDR2 is YYEEEE. Here the CDR3 reads CASSLRGQGRAKNIQYF. The CDR3 bases are TGTGCCAGCAGCTTGAGAGGGCAGGGGAGGGCCAAAAACATTCAGTACTTC. The whole variable domain, remainder taken from reference TRBV5-6 and TRBJ2-4, is DAGVTQSPTHLIKTRGQQVTLRCSPKSGHDTVSWYQQALGQGPQFIFQYYEEEERQRGNFPDRFSGHQFPNYSSELNVNALLLGDSALYLCASSLRGQGRAKNIQYFGAGTRLSVL.

The rearrangement links TRBV27 to TRBJ2-1, with D unresolved. This CDR3 contains 16 residues. Germline CDR1 reads MNHEY; CDR2 reads SMNVEV (reference sequence). V was cut by 8 bases and J by 4 bases, with 21 bases left in between. DNA for the CDR3: TGTGCCAGCGTTACGTCTAACAGTGGCGAATACAATGAGCAGTTCTTC. Translation: CASVTSNSGEYNEQFF.

This clonotype was recorded a few times. The rearrangement uses TRBV6-2 or TRBV6-3 and TRBJ2-2; 9 nucleotides match TRBD2. This CDR3 spans 15 amino acids. CDR1 and CDR2 (germline): MNHEY, SVGEGT. J lost 10 bases, V lost 5 bases, and 11 bases had no gene match. The CDR3 spells CASSPRGLAIEELFF. The CDR3 DNA is TGTGCCAGCAGTCCCCGCGGACTAGCGATTGAGGAGCTGTTTTTT.

The chain recombines TRBV5-5 with TRBJ2-7, with 12 bases lining up with TRBD2. The V gene's germline CDR1 is SGHKS and CDR2 YYEKEE (reference sequence). This CDR3 has 17 residues. Germline trimming cut 2 bases from V and 2 bases from J; bases unmatched to any gene: 8. The CDR3 coding sequence is TGTGCCAGCAGCTTTAGGACTAGCGGGACCTCGACCTACGAGCAGTACTTC. It specifies CASSFRTSGTSTYEQYF.